Listed below are T cell receptor beta chains from one sample, sequenced in a study of beta chain features in type 1 diabetes. The protocol was immunoSEQ multiplex PCR, while the TCRdb copy is restricted to in-frame clones and leaves out a portion. The table has fewer than 350,000 clones, roughly 15% seen once; the top ten hold 0.015% to 0.017%. Source material: naive CD4+ T cells from blood. These receptors all come from a man between 18 and 35 years old with type 1 diabetes. Each CDR3 is given with its conserved first and last residue. D genes are given only for firm matches.

V | D | CDR3
TRBV5-1 | . | CASRAQSAYNEQFF
TRBV6-5 | . | CASSYSTREFF
TRBV7-8 | . | CASSTLGANEQFF
TRBV11-2 | . | CASSFKWAGRGMAFF
TRBV7-9 | . | CASSSDRSNYGYTF
TRBV5-1 | . | CASSFPGTASSYNEQFF
TRBV15 | TRBD1 | CATSRPGQGSEKLFF
TRBV7-2 | TRBD1 | CASSSPLRGRGYTF
TRBV27 | . | CASSLAGSGDGYTF
TRBV19 | . | CASSTSDRSYNSPLHF
TRBV9 | TRBD2 | CASSVASGTNTGELFF
TRBV9 | TRBD2 | CASTLGGGTYNEQFF
TRBV28 | . | CASNQNYGYTF
TRBV7-2 | TRBD2 | CASSWTSGSLYNEQFF
TRBV2 | . | CASSSTSTASTQYF
TRBV11-2 | . | CASSLVATGYEQYF
TRBV5-6 | TRBD1 | CASSSRSTGEGYTF
TRBV5-1 | . | CASSLGREGDTQYF
TRBV28 | . | CASSQGREETQYF
TRBV5-6 | . | CASSTGSRVPGTEAFF
TRBV7-2 | . | CASSLTVSSTETQYF
TRBV30 | TRBD1 | CAWSKGAVINNEQFF
TRBV29-1 | TRBD1 | CSVESLTGGVYEQYF
TRBV29-1 | TRBD2 | CSVDPAGETQYF
TRBV13 | . | CASSLSTGVYYYEQYF
TRBV18 | TRBD2 | CASSPPVTSGVSYNEQFF
TRBV28 | . | CASHRGENIQYF
TRBV6-5 | TRBD2 | CASRDSGSSYEQYF
TRBV29-1 | . | CRASDTLPSRDF
TRBV6-5 | . | CASSYGGGYGYTF
TRBV30 | TRBD1 | CAWGDSGARSLHF
TRBV5-1 | . | CASSQGSADTQYF
TRBV28 | . | CASSQGLTPNEQYF
TRBV30 | . | CAWNRQLNQPQHF
TRBV6-5 | TRBD1 | CATRVDREDGYTF
TRBV4-3 | TRBD1 | CASSQDYRPGGRETQYF
TRBV14 | . | CASSPRYGSYGYTF
TRBV5-1 | TRBD1 | CASSLRGQGNTEAFF
TRBV27 | TRBD2 | CASSSNRGGQETQYF
TRBV5-4 | TRBD2 | CATASGGSIYEQYF
TRBV15 | . | CATSKGTSPRGYTF
TRBV11-2 | TRBD2 | CASSFVGLAGGLAYNEQFF
TRBV4-3 | TRBD2 | CASSQGAGSSTDTQYF
TRBV4-1 | TRBD1 | CASSRGQGARETQYF
TRBV28 | . | CASSPRDLAYEQYF
TRBV10-3 | . | CAISEAGSEAFF
TRBV6-1 | TRBD2 | CAINVIAGGPNEQFF
TRBV7-2 | TRBD2 | CASSRDYGGEQYF
TRBV5-1 | . | CASSLALSIGGEQYF
TRBV5-1 | TRBD2 | CASSLGGTSEAYEQYF
TRBV2 | . | CAISRLAGAGEQYF
TRBV28 | TRBD1 | CASSLHGQGTSGANVLTF
TRBV5-1 | TRBD2 | CASSFAGGPRNEQFF
TRBV5-4 | TRBD2 | CASSLSLGLLKTGELFF
TRBV28 | TRBD1 | CASNRQGGQPQHF